The 22 T cell receptor beta chains in this list originate from one sample, sequenced in a study of human T cells and chemical hapten exposure. TCRdb independently ran MiXCR on the RACE reads; one entry per CDR3 protein. This sample has 370,000 or so distinct CDR3 sequences, with around 5% found just once. This sample's time point: patch test 1, 2 weeks after DPC sensitization. Treatment indicated: therapeutic diphenylcyclopropenone sensitization with weekly scalp DPC. Source: whole blood, taken in connection with sensitization to the hapten diphenylcyclopropenone (DPC). These receptors all come from a woman aged 45-65 years with alopecia areata. Some clones in this sample may be carry-over from other donors' samples.

This clonotype was found a few times. The rearrangement uses TRBV13 and TRBJ1-1, with D hard to call. Trimming pared 4 bases from V and 0 bases from J, leaving 9 bases between. CDR3 size: 14 residues. Per germline, CDR1 PRHDT and CDR2 FYEKMQ (reference sequence). CDR3 region: CASSSHSMNTEAFF. In DNA, the CDR3 is TGTGCCAGCAGCTCGCACTCCATGAACACTGAAGCTTTCTTT.

This clonotype occurred many times. The gene calls are TRBV6-5 and TRBJ2-7; D is perhaps TRBD1 (6 bases). V lost 6 bases, J lost 4 bases, and 19 bases lay in between. CDR1 is MNHEY and CDR2 is SVGAGI in the germline V gene. This CDR3 contains 15 residues. The CDR3 bases are TGTGCCAGCAGAGACAGGCGGCAAAAAATTTACGAGCAGTACTTC. It is translated as CASRDRRQKIYEQYF.

This clonotype was detected many times. The rearrangement joins TRBV6-1 to TRBJ2-4; tentatively, D is TRBD1 (6 bases). Germline lookup yields CDR1 MNHNS and CDR2 SASEGT. The CDR3 is 14 residues long. V lost 6 bases, J lost 8 bases, and 17 bases lay in between. The CDR3 nucleotides read TGTGCCAGCAGAGATGACAGGAGCCATTACATTCAGTACTTC. Its protein is CASRDDRSHYIQYF.

J is TRBJ1-1 and V is TRBV5-1; 7 bases agree with TRBD1. This CDR3 region has 14 residues. Germline trimming cut 2 bases from V and 6 bases from J; bases unmatched to any gene: 7. Germline V gene sequence: CDR1 SGHRS, CDR2 YFSETQ. The CDR3 coding sequence is TGCGCCAGCAGCTTCTCGACAGGGAGGCCTGAAGCTTTCTTT. As protein: CASSFSTGRPEAFF.

This clonotype was observed at least ten times. This sequence joins TRBV13 and TRBJ2-7, with a possible D match to TRBD1 (5 bases). The CDR3 has 17 amino acids. Trimming stripped 3 bases from V and 3 bases from J, with 21 bases between. Germline V gene data show CDR1 as PRHDT and CDR2 as FYEKMQ (reference sequence). CDR3: CASSFMVQGPVYYEQYF. The CDR3, as DNA: TGTGCCAGCAGCTTCATGGTCCAGGGCCCCGTCTACTACGAGCAGTACTTC.

Ten or more counts support this clonotype. The CDR3 here is CASSQDGLQDLRGIQYF. CDR3 DNA: TGCGCCAGCAGCCAGGATGGATTGCAGGACCTTAGGGGCATTCAGTACTTC. The chain combines TRBV4-3 with TRBJ2-4; D may be TRBD1 (5 bases). The CDR3 sequence is 17 residues long. The ends were cut back, 3 bases at V and 9 bases at J, with 24 bases in the middle. Germline CDR1 is LGHNA and CDR2 is YSLEER.

This clonotype was observed a few times. This chain links TRBV6-2 or TRBV6-3 with TRBJ2-1; no clear D gene. The CDR3 has 14 residues. The ends were cut back, 7 bases at V and 6 bases at J, with 16 bases in the middle. Germline CDR1 is MNHEY and CDR2 is SVGEGT. In DNA, the CDR3 is TGTGCCAGCACCTCACCCCCGGATTCCAATGAGCAGTTCTTC. This codes for CASTSPPDSNEQFF.

This clonotype was observed at least ten times. The J gene is TRBJ2-3, the V gene TRBV20-1; perhaps TRBD1 as D (5 bases). CDR1 and CDR2 from the germline V gene are DFQATT and SNEGSKA (reference sequence). The CDR3 contains 14 residues. The V end lost 0 bases, the J end lost 1 base, and 8 bases lay between the germline ends. The CDR3 DNA follows: TGCAGTGCTAGAGAGACAGCCGGCACAGATACGCAGTATTTT. It encodes CSARETAGTDTQYF.

The genes are TRBV2 and TRBJ2-5, with D possibly being TRBD2 (5 bases). Deletions cut 6 bases from V and 2 bases from J, with 7 bases between. Germline loops: CDR1 SNHLY, CDR2 FYNNEI. The CDR3 is 12 amino acids. CDR3 sequence (DNA): TGTGCCAGCAGACTAGTTCAAGAGACCCAGTACTTC. This gives the protein CASRLVQETQYF.

This clonotype occurred many times. The chain joins TRBV20-1 to TRBJ2-3; 7 bases map to TRBD1. The CDR3 sequence is 14 residues long. V gave up 4 bases and J gave up 3 bases; unmatched junction bases: 7. Germline CDR1 DFQATT, CDR2 SNEGSKA (reference sequence). CDR3 sequence: CSATGTDGTDTQYF. The CDR3 nucleotides are TGCAGTGCTACCGGGACAGACGGAACAGATACGCAGTATTTT.

The chain couples TRBV11-2 to TRBJ2-1; 8 nucleotides match TRBD1. The CDR3 is made up of 18 amino acids. With V trimmed by 1 base and J by 8 bases, 16 bases remained unmatched. CDR1 is SGHAT and CDR2 is FQNNGV in the germline V gene. The CDR3 DNA reads as TGTGCCAGCAGCTTAGGGGTCTGGGTGCAGGGGGCGTCAGATGAGCAGTTCTTC. This sequence encodes CASSLGVWVQGASDEQFF.

In its sample, this clonotype was seen a few times. V and J are TRBV4-2 and TRBJ2-2; 8 positions match TRBD2. Per germline, CDR1 LGHNA and CDR2 YNFKEQ. The CDR3 length is 17 residues. J lost 2 bases, V lost 4 bases, and 9 bases had no gene match. The CDR3: CASSPLPLAGNTGELFF. The CDR3 DNA reads TGTGCCAGCAGCCCGCTCCCTCTAGCGGGCAACACCGGGGAGCTGTTTTTT.

This clonotype came up many times. Its ends do not fully match the called genes, so a read error is possible. The CDR3 DNA follows: TGTGCCAGCAGTCGGGACAGCCAAGAGACCCAGTACTTC. This gives the protein CASSRDSQETQYF. The chain recombines TRBV5-1 with TRBJ2-5, with 7 bases aligning to TRBD1. The CDR3 sequence is 13 residues long. Germline-derived CDR1 and CDR2 are SGHRS and YFSETQ.

The chain couples TRBV20-1 to TRBJ2-1; possible D gene TRBD1, 6 bases. The germline gives CDR1 DFQATT, CDR2 SNEGSKA (reference sequence). The CDR3 extends over 15 amino acids. V lost 0 bases, J lost 5 bases, and 14 bases lay in between. CDR3: CSARDGTRLDNEQFF. As DNA, the CDR3 is TGCAGTGCTAGAGATGGGACAAGATTAGACAATGAGCAGTTCTTC.

This clonotype was recorded many times. The J gene is TRBJ2-1, the V gene TRBV9, with a possible D match to TRBD2 (5 bases). The CDR3 totals 12 residues. The ends were cut back, 0 bases at V and 10 bases at J, with 8 bases in the middle. Looked up from germline, CDR1 is SGDLS and CDR2 is YYNGEE. CDR3: CASSVVEGEQFF. CDR3 bases: TGTGCCAGCAGCGTAGTAGAGGGCGAGCAGTTCTTC.

The V and J genes are TRBV12-3 or TRBV12-4 and TRBJ2-1; 12 bases fit TRBD2. With V trimmed by 5 bases and J by 10 bases, 6 bases remained unmatched. This CDR3 has 14 amino acids. The CDR3 here is CASSPLAGGREQFF. DNA for the CDR3: TGTGCCAGCAGTCCACTAGCGGGAGGAAGGGAGCAGTTCTTC.

In its sample, this clonotype was seen many times. This chain joins TRBV18 and TRBJ1-5, with 9 bases identical to TRBD1. Germline V gives CDR1 KGHSH, CDR2 LQKENI. The CDR3 is made up of 15 amino acids. After removal of 4 bases from V and 4 bases from J, the junction contained 5 bases not matched to a gene. CDR3 protein: CASSQQGAPNQPQHF. The CDR3 DNA is TGTGCCAGCTCACAACAGGGGGCCCCAAATCAGCCCCAGCATTTT.

This clonotype was seen many times. CDR3 sequence (DNA): TGTGCCAGCAGCCCGCGGACTAGCGGGGGATCGGGAGATACGCAGTATTTT. Encoded protein: CASSPRTSGGSGDTQYF. The V and J genes are TRBV3-1 and TRBJ2-3; TRBD2 agrees at 13 bases. This CDR3 spans 17 amino acids. With 4 bases clipped from V and 5 bases from J, the junction kept 9 bases outside the gene matches. Germline V gene data show CDR1 as LGHDT and CDR2 as YNNKEL (reference sequence).

This clonotype came up many times. The chain combines TRBV20-1 with TRBJ1-6, with D unclear. There are 9 residues in the CDR3. Germline CDR1 is DFQATT and CDR2 is SNEGSKA (reference sequence). CDR3 coding DNA: TGCAGCCTTAATTCACCCCTCCACTTT. It specifies CSLNSPLHF.

This clonotype has ten or more counts. At one end the junction does not follow the germline gene, possibly because of a read error. V gene TRBV7-2 combines with J gene TRBJ1-4, with D uncertain. This CDR3 is built from 15 residues. CDR1 is SGHTA and CDR2 is FQGNSA in the germline V gene. CDR3 sequence: CASSLGPVINEELFF. DNA for the CDR3: TGTGCCAGCAGCTTAGGTCCAGTAATTAATGAAGAACTGTTTTTT. The full variable domain, in which reference TRBV7-2 and TRBJ1-4 provide the parts outside the CDR3, is GAGVSQSPSNKVTEKGKDVELRCDPISGHTALYWYRQSLGQGLEFLIYFQGNSAPDKSGLPSDRFSAERTGGSVSTLTIQRTQQEDSAVYLCASSLGPVINEELFFGSGTQLSVL.

This clonotype was detected ten times or more. This chain connects TRBV20-1 to TRBJ1-1; TRBD1 might be the D (6 bases). The V end was cut by 6 bases, the J end by 4 bases, with 21 bases between. This CDR3 is 15 amino acids long. The germline V gene encodes CDR1 DFQATT and CDR2 SNEGSKA (reference sequence). CDR3: CSAPKRGGRGTEAFF. In nucleotides, the CDR3 is TGCAGTGCACCCAAAAGAGGGGGGAGGGGCACTGAAGCTTTCTTT.

The sample holds a few counts of this clonotype. The chain employs TRBV28 and TRBJ2-5, with 9 nucleotides matching TRBD2. The CDR3 length is 18 residues. CDR1 and CDR2 (germline): MDHEN, SYDVKM. Unmatched junction bases numbered 21, after V lost 6 bases and J lost 7 bases. The CDR3 spells CASSPPVYRGRARGTQYF. DNA for the CDR3: TGTGCCAGCAGCCCCCCTGTGTACCGCGGGAGGGCCAGAGGGACCCAGTACTTC.